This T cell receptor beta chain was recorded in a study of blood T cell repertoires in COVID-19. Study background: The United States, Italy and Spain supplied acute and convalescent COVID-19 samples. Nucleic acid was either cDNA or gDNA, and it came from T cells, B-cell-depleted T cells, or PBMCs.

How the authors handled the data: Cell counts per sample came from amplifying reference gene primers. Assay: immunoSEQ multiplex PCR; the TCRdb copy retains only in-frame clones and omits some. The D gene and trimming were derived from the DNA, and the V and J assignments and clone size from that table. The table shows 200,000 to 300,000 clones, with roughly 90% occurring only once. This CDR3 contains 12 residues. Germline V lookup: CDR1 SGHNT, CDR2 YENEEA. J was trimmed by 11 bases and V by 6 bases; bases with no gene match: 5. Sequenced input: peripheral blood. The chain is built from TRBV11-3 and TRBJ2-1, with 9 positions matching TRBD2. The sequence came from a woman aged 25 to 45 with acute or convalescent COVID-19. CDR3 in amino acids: CASSWLAGKQFF. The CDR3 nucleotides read TGTGCCAGCAGTTGGCTAGCGGGGAAGCAGTTCTTC. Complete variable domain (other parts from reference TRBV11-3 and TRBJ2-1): EAGVVQSPRYKIIEKKQPVAFWCNPISGHNTLYWYLQNLGQGPELLIRYENEEAVDDSQLPKDRFSAERLKGVDSTLKIQPAELGDSAVYLCASSWLAGKQFFGPGTRLTVL.